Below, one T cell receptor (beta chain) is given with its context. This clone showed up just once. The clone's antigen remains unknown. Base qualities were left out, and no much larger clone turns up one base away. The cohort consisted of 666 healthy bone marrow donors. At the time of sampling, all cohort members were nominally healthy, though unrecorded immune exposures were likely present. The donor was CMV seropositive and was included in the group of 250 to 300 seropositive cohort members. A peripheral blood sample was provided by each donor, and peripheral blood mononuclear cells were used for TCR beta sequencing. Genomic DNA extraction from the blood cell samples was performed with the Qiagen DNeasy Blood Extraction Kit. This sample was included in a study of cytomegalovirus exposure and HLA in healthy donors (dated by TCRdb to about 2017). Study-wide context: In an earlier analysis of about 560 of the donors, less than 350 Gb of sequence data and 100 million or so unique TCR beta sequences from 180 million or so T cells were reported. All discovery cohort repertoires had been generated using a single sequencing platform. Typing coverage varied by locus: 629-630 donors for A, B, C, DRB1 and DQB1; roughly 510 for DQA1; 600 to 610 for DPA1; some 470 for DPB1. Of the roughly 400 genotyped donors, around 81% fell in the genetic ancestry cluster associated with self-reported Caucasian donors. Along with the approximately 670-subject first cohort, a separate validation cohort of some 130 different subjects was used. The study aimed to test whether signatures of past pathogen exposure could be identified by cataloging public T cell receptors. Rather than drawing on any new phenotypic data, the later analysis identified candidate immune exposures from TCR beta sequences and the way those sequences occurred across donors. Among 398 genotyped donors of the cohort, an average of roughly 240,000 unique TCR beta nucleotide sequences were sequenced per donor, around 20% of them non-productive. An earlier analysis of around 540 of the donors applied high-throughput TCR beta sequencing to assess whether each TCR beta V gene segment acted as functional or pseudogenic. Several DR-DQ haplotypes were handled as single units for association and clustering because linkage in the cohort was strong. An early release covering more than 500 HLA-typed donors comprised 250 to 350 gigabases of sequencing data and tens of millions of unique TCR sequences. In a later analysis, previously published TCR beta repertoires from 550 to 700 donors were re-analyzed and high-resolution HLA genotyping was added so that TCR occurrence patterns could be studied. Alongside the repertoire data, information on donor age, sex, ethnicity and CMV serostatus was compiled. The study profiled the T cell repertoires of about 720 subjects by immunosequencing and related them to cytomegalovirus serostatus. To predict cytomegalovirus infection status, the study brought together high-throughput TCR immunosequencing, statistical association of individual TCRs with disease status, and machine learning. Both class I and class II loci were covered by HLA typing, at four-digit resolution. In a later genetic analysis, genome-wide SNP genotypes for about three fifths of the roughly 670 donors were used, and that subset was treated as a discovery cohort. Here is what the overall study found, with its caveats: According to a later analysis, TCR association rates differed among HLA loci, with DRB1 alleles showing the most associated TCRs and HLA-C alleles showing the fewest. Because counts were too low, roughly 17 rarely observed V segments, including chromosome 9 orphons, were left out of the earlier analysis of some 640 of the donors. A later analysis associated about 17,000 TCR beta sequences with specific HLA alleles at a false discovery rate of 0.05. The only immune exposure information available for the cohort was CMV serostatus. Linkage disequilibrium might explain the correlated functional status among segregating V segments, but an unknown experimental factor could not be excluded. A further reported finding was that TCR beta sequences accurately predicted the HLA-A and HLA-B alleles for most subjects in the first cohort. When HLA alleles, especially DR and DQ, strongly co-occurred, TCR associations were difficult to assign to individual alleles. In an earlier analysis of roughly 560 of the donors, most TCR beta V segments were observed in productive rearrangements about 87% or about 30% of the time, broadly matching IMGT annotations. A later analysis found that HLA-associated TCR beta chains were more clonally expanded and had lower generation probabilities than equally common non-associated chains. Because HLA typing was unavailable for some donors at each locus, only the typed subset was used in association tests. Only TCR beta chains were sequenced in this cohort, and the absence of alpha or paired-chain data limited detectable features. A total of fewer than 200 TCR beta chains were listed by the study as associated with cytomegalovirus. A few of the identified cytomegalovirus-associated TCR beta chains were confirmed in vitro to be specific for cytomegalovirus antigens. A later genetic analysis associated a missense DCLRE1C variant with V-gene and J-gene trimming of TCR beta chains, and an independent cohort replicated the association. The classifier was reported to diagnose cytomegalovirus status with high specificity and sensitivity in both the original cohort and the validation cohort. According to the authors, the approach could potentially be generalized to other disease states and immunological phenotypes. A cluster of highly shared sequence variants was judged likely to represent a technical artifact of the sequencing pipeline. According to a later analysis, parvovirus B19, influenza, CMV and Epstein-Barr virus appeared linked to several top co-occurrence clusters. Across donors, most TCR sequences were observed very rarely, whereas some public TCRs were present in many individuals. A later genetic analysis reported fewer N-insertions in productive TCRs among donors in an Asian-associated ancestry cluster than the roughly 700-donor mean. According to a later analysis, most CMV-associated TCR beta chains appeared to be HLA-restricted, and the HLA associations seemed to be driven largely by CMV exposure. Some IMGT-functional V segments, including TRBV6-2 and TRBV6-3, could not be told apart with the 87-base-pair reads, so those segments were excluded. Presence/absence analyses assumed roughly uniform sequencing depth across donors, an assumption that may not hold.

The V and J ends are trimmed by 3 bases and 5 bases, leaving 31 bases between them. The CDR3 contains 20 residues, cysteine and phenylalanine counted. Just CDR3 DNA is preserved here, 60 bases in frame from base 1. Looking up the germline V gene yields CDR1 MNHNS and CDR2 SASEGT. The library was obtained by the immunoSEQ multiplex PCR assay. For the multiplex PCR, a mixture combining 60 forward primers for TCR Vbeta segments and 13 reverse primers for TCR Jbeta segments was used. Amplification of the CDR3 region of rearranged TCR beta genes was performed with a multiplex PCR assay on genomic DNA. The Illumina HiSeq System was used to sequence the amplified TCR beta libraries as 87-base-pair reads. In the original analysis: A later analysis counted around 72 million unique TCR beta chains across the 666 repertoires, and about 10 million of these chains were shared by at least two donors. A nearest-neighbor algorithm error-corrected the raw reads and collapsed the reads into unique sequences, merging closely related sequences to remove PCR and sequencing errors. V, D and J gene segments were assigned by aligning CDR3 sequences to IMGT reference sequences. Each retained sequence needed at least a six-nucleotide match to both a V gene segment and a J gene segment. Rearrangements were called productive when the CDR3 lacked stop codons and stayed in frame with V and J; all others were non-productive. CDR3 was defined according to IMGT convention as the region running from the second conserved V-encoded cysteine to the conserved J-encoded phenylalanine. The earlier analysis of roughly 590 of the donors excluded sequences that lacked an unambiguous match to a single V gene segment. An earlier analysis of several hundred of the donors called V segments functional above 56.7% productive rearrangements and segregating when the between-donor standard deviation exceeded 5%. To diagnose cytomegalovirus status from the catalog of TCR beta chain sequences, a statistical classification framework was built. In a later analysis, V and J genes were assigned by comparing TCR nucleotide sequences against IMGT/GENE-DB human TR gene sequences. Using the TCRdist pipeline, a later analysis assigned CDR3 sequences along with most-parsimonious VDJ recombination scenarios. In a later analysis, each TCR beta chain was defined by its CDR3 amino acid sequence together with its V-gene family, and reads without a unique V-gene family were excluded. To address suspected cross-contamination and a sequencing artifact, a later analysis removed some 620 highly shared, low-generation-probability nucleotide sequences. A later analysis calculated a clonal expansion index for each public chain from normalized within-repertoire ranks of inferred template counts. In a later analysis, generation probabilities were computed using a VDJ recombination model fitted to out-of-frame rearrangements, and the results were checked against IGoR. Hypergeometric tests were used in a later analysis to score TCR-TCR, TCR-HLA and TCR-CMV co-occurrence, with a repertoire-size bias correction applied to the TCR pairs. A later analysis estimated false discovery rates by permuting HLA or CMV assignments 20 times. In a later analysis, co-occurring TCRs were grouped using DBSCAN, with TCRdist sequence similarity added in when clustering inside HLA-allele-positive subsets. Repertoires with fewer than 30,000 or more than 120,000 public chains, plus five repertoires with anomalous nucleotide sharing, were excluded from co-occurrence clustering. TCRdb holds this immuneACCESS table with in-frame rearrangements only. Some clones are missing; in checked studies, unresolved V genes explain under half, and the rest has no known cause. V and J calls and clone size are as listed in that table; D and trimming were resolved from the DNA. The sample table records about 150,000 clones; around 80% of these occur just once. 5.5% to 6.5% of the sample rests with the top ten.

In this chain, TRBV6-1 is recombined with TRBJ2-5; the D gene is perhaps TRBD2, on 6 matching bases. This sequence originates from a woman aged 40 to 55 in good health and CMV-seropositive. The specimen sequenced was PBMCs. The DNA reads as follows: TGTGCCAGCAGTGAGATACTCGCGGGCGTCGAAAAGACTAGAAGGGAGACCCAGTACTTC. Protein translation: CASSEILAGVEKTRRETQYF.